The clone carrying this TCR beta chain was counted only a few times. As yet, its antigen is unknown. The data were obtained in a study of identical twins. TCRdb analysed the 5' RACE reads with MiXCR anew, one entry per CDR3 protein. The repertoire includes about 660,000 distinct CDR3 sequences, 8% to 9% of them detected once, and roughly 0.97% sits in the top ten. CDR1 SEHNR and CDR2 FQNEAQ come from the germline V gene (reference sequence). The CDR3 is 16 amino acids. V was pared by 5 bases and J by 3 bases, with 6 bases of the junction left unmatched. Broader study findings: With abundant cord blood beta clonotypes, insertions were fewer; memory repertoires showed no such pattern. The study found weaker excess twin sharing in beta out-of-frame sequences. Out-of-frame alpha sequences common to twins exhibited a surplus of low generation probability.

These records were also assigned to another study, of yellow fever vaccine responses in identical twins.

Material: PBMCs. J is TRBJ2-5 and V is TRBV7-9; 13 bases align to TRBD2. The sequence was collected from a woman between 18 and 30 years old in good health. The CDR3 sequence is CASSSAGTSGKETQYF. The CDR3 DNA reads as TGTGCCAGCAGCAGCGCCGGGACTAGCGGGAAAGAGACCCAGTACTTC.